The rows below give T cell receptor beta chains drawn from one sample of a study of blood T cell repertoires in COVID-19. TCRdb keeps only in-frame clones here, not all; method: immunoSEQ multiplex PCR. The repertoire has over 200,000 clones, approximately 86% of them found once; the top ten carry roughly 3%. Sequencing input: peripheral blood. These receptors were taken from a woman aged 25 to 39 who had recovered from COVID-19. Each CDR3 is given with its conserved first and last residue. A D gene is named only where the DNA matches it firmly. Clone size is not always given. Where it is, it says once, few, many or a class for expanded clones.

>.|TRBJ1-6|.|TRBV2
TGTGCCAGCAGTGAAGCGGGAGCCCGTAACCTCCACTTT
CASSEAGARNLHF
>TRBD1|TRBJ1-1|.|TRBV14
TGTGCCAGCAGCCAAGACAGGGGGTCGACTGAAGCTTTCTTT
CASSQDRGSTEAFF
>TRBD2|TRBJ2-3|.|TRBV5-1
TGCGCCAGCAGCCTCCGGGGGGTTCCCACAGATACGCAGTATTTT
CASSLRGVPTDTQYF
>.|TRBJ2-7|.|TRBV5-1
TGCGCCAGCAGCCCGGACAGAGACTACGAGCAGTACTTC
CASSPDRDYEQYF
>.|TRBJ2-1|.|TRBV7-9
TGTGCCAGCAGCTTCGGTGGGGGGACCCTTAAGCAGTTCTTC
CASSFGGGTLKQFF
>.|TRBJ1-5|.|TRBV10-3
TGTGCCATCAGTGGAGGGGGGGGTCAGCCCCAGCATTTT
CAISGGGGQPQHF
>.|TRBJ1-2|.|TRBV27
TGTGCCAGCAGTACCACACCCGGGACATCAAACTATGGCTACACCTTC
CASSTTPGTSNYGYTF
>.|TRBJ2-2|few|TRBV5-4
TGTGCCAGCAACTTGAAGCGACAGACCGACACCGGGGAGCTGTTTTTT
CASNLKRQTDTGELFF
>TRBD2|TRBJ2-1|.|TRBV11-3
TGTGCCAGCAGTATATATAGCGGGGCTGAGCAGTTCTTC
CASSIYSGAEQFF
>TRBD1|TRBJ1-1|few|TRBV6-2/TRBV6-3
TGTGCCAGCAGCAACAGGGGACTCAACACTGAAGCTTTCTTT
CASSNRGLNTEAFF
>.|TRBJ2-1|.|TRBV5-1
TGCGCCAGCAGCTTGGCTAGGACAGCGTACAATGAGCAGTTCTTC
CASSLARTAYNEQFF
>TRBD1|TRBJ1-3|.|TRBV9
TGTGCCAGCAGCGTAGATGAGACAGGGTTTGGAAACACCATATATTTT
CASSVDETGFGNTIYF
>.|TRBJ2-1|.|TRBV7-6
TGTGCCAGCAGCTCCAGGGATAGCAAGTTCTTC
CASSSRDSKFF